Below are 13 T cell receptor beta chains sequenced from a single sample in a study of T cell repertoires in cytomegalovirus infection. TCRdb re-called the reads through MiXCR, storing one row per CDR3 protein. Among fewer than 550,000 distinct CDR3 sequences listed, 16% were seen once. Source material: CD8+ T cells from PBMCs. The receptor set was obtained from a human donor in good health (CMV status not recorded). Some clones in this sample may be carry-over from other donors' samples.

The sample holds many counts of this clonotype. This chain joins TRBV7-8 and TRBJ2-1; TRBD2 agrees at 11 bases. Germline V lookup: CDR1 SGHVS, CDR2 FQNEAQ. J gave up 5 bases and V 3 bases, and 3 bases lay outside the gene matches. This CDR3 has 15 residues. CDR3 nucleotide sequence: TGTGCCAGCAGCTTCGGGACTAGCGGAGACAATGAGCAGTTCTTC. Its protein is CASSFGTSGDNEQFF.

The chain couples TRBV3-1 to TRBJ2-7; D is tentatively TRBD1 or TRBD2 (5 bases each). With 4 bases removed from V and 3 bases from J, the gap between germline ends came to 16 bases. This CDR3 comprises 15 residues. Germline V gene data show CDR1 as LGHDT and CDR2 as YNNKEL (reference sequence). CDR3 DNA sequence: TGTGCCAGCAGCCCTAGTGGGGGACGGATCTACGAGCAGTACTTC. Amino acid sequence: CASSPSGGRIYEQYF.

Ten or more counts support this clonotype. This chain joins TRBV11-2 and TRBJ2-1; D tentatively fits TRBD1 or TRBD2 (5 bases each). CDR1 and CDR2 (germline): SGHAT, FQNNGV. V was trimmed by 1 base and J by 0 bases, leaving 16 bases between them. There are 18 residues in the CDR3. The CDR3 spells CASSLVRPGRSSYNEQFF. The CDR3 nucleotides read TGTGCCAGCAGCTTAGTCAGACCGGGACGGAGCTCCTACAATGAGCAGTTCTTC. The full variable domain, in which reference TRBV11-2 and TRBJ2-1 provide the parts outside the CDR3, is EAGVAQSPRYKIIEKRQSVAFWCNPISGHATLYWYQQILGQGPKLLIQFQNNGVVDDSQLPKDRFSAERLKGVDSTLKIQPAKLEDSAVYLCASSLVRPGRSSYNEQFFGPGTRLTVL.

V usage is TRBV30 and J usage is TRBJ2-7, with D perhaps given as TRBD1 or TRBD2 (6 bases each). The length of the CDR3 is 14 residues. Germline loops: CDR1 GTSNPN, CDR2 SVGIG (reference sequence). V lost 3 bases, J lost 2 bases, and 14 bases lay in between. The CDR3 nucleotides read TGTGCCTGGAGGGAGGGGGACAATCCCTACGAGCAGTACTTC. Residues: CAWREGDNPYEQYF.

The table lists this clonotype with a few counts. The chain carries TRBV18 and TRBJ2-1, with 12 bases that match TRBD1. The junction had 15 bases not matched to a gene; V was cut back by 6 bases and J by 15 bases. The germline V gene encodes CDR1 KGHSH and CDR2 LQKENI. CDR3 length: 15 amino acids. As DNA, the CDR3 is TGTGCCAGCTCCCCGGGACAGGGGGCGCACTCAGGTCCGTTCTTC. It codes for CASSPGQGAHSGPFF.

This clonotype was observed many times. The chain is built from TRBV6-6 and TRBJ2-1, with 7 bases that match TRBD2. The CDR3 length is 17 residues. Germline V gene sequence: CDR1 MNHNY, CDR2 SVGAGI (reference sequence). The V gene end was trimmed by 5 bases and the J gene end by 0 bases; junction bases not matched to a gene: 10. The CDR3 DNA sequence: TGTGCCAGCAGTGACGCACGGGGGGTTGTCTCCTACAATGAGCAGTTCTTC. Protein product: CASSDARGVVSYNEQFF.

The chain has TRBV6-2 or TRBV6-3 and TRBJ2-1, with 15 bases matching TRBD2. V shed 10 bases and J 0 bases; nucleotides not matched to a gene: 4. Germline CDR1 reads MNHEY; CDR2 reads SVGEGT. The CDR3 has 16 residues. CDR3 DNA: TGTGCCACAGGGACTAGCGGGAGGACCTCCTACAATGAGCAGTTCTTC. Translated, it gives CATGTSGRTSYNEQFF.

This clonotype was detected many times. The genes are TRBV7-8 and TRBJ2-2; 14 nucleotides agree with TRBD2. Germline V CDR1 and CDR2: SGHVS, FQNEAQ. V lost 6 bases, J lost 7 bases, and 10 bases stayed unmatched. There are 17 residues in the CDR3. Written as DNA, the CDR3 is TGTGCCAGCAGTGAACCGGGACTAGCGGGAGAAATCGGGGAGCTGTTTTTT. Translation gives CASSEPGLAGEIGELFF.

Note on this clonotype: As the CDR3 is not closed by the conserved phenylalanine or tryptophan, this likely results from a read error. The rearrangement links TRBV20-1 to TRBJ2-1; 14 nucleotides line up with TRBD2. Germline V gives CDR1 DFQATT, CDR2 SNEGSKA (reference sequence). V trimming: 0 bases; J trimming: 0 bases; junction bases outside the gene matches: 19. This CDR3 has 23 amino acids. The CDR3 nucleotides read TGCAGTGCTAGAGACCGAAAACCACCACCGGGACTAGCGGGGGCCAGCTCCTACAATGAGCAGTTCTTA. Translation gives CSARDRKPPPGLAGASSYNEQFL.

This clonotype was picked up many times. CDR3 sequence: CASSPDRGHQETQYF. The CDR3 DNA reads as TGTGCCAGCAGCCCGGACAGGGGGCACCAAGAGACCCAGTACTTC. The genes are TRBV11-2 and TRBJ2-5, with TRBD1 matching 11 bases. This CDR3 has 15 residues. The trim removed 5 bases at V and 0 bases at J, leaving 2 bases unmatched. CDR1 is SGHAT and CDR2 is FQNNGV in the germline V gene.

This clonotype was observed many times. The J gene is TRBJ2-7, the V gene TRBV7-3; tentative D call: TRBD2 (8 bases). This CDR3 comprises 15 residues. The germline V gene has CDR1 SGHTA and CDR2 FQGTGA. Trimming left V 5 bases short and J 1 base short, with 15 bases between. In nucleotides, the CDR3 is TGTGCCAGCAGCCGGGAGGGACAGATTTCCTACGAGCAGTACTTC. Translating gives CASSREGQISYEQYF. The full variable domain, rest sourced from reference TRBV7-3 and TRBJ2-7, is GAGVSQTPSNKVTEKGKYVELRCDPISGHTALYWYRQSLGQGPEFLIYFQGTGAADDSGLPNDRFFAVRPEGSVSTLKIQRTERGDSAVYLCASSREGQISYEQYFGPGTRLTVT.

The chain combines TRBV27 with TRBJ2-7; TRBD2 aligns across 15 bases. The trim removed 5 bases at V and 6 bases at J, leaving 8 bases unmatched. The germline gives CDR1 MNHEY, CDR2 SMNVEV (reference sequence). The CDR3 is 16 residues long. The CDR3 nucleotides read TGTGCCAGCAGTATAAGAGGACTAGCGGGAGGGATCGAGCAGTACTTC. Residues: CASSIRGLAGGIEQYF.

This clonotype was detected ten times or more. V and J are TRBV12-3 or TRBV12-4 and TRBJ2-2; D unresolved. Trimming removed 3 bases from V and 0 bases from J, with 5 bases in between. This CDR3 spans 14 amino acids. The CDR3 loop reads CASSFTTNTGELFF. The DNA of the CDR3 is TGTGCCAGCAGTTTCACGACGAACACCGGGGAGCTGTTTTTT.